This TCR beta chain emerged from a study of shared clonotypes between healthy human individuals. The protocol was immunoSEQ multiplex PCR, while the TCRdb copy is restricted to in-frame clones and leaves out a portion. The top ten clones hold 0.3% of a sample with roughly 570,000 clones, 98% of them seen once. V lost 5 bases and J 8 bases, leaving 18 bases between the germline ends. CDR3 size: 15 residues. Germline CDR1 reads PRHDT; CDR2 reads FYEKMQ (reference sequence). The naive CD8 fraction comprised CD45RO-negative cells positively selected for CCR7 and excluded terminally differentiated effector memory CD45RA+ cells.

The sequencing input was naive CD8+ T cells sorted from blood. This receptor was obtained from a man in his thirties or forties in good health. This chain joins TRBV13 and TRBJ2-2; D might be TRBD1 (6 bases). CDR3: CASSVGQGLPGELFF. CDR3 coding DNA: TGTGCCAGCAGCGTGGGTCAGGGGCTTCCTGGGGAGCTGTTTTTT.